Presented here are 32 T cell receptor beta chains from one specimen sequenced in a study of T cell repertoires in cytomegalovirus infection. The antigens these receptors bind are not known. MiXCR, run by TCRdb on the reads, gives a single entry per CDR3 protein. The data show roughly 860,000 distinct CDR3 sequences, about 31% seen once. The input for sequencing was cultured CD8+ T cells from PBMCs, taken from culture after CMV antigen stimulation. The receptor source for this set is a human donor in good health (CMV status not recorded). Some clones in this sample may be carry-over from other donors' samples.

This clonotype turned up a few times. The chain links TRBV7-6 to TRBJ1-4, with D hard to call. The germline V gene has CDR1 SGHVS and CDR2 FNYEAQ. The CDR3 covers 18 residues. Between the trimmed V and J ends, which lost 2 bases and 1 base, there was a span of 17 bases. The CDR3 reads CASSLLFTYGRTNEKLFF. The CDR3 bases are TGTGCCAGCAGCTTACTATTTACCTACGGCAGAACTAATGAAAAACTGTTTTTT.

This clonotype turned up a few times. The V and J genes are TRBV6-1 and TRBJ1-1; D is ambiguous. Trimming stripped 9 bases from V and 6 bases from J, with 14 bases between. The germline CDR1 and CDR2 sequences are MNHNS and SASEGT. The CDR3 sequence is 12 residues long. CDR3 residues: CASSPFPPEAFF. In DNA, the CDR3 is TGTGCCAGTTCACCTTTCCCCCCTGAAGCTTTCTTT.

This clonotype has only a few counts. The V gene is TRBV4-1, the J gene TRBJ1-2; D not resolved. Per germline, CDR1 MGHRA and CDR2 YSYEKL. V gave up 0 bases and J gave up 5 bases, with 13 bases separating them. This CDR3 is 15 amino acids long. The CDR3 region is CASSQDQGNPYGYTF. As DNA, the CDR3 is TGCGCCAGCAGCCAAGACCAAGGGAATCCTTATGGCTACACCTTC.

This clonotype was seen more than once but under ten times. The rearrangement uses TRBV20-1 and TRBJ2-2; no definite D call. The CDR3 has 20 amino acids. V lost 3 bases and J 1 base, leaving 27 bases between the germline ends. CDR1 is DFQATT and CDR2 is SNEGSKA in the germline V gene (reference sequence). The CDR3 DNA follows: TGCAGTGCTAGGCCCCTAGTTGAGGTTCCCATCCTTCAGAACACCGGGGAGCTGTTTTTT. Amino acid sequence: CSARPLVEVPILQNTGELFF.

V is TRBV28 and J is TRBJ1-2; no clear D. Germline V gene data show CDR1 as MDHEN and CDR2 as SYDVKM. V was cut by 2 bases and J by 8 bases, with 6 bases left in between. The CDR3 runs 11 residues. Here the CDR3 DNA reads TGTGCCAGCAGTTTAATGTCGGGCTACACCTTC. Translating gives CASSLMSGYTF.

In DNA form, the CDR3 reads TGTGCCAGTAAGATAATCGGGGGCAAAAACATTCAGTACTTC. It translates to CASKIIGGKNIQYF. The gene calls are TRBV19 and TRBJ2-4; TRBD2 is a possible D gene (6 bases). This CDR3 comprises 14 residues. The germline V gene encodes CDR1 LNHDA and CDR2 SQIVND (reference sequence). V shed 7 bases and J shed 3 bases, with 13 bases lying between them.

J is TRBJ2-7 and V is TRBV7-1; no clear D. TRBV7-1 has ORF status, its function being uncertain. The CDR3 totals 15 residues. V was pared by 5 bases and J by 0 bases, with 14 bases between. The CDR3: CASSGIQGASYEQYF. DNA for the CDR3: TGTGCCAGCAGCGGTATTCAAGGAGCCTCCTACGAGCAGTACTTC.

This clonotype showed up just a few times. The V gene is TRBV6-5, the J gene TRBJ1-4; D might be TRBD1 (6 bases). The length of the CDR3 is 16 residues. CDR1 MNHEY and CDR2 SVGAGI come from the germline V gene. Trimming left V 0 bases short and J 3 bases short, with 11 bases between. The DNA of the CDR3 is TGTGCCAGCAGTTACTCTACAGGGCCTGCTAATGAAAAACTGTTTTTT. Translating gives CASSYSTGPANEKLFF.

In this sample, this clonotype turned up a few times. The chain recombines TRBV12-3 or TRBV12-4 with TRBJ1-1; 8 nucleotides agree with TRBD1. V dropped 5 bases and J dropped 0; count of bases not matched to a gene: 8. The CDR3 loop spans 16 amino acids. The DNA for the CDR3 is TGTGCCAGCAGTACTGGACAGGGCATCATGAACACTGAAGCTTTCTTT. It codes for CASSTGQGIMNTEAFF.

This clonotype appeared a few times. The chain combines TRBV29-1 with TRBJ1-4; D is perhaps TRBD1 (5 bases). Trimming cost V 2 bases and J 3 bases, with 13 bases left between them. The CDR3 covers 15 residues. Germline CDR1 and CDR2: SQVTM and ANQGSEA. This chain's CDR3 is CSVELEQGANEKLFF. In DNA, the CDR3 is TGCAGCGTTGAATTGGAGCAGGGTGCTAATGAAAAACTGTTTTTT. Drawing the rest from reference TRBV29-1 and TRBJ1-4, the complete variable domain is SAVISQKPSRDICQRGTSLTIQCQVDSQVTMMFWYRQQPGQSLTLIATANQGSEATYESGFVIDKFPISRPNLTFSTLTVSNMSPEDSSIYLCSVELEQGANEKLFFGSGTQLSVL.

As DNA, the CDR3 is TGTGCCACCGATACAGGGGGCAAGGGCACCGGCTACACCTTC. It translates to CATDTGGKGTGYTF. The gene calls are TRBV15 and TRBJ1-2; 9 bases match TRBD1. Per the germline V gene, CDR1 is LNHNV and CDR2 is YYDKDF (reference sequence). Losses at the gene ends were 8 bases for V and 8 bases for J; bases not matched to a gene: 12. The CDR3 contains 14 residues.

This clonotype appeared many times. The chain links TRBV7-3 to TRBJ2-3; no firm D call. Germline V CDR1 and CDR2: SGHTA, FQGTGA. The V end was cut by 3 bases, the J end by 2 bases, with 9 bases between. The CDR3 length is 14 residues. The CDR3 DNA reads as TGTGCCAGCAGCTTTGCCGGCCCCACAGATACGCAGTATTTT. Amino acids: CASSFAGPTDTQYF.

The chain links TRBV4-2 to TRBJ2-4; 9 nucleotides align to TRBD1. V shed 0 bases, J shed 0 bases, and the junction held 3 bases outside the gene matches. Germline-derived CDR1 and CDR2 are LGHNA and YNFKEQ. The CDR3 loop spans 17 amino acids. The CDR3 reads CASSQDRTGVAKNIQYF. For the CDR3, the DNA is TGTGCCAGCAGCCAAGATAGGACAGGGGTAGCCAAAAACATTCAGTACTTC.

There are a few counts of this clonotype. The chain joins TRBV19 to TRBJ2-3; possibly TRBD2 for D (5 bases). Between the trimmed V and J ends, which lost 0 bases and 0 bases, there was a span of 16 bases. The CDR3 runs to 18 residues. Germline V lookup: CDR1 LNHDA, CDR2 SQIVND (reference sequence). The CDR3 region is CASSIDPPGFSSTDTQYF. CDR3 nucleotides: TGTGCCAGTAGTATAGACCCCCCGGGGTTTTCTAGCACAGATACGCAGTATTTT.

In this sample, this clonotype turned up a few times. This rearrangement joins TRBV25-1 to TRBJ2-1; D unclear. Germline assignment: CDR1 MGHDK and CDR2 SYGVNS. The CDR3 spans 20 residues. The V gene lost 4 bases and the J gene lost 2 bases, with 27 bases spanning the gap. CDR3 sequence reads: CASSVGPQPLFFPAYNEQFF. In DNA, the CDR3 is TGTGCCAGCAGTGTTGGGCCTCAGCCTTTGTTCTTTCCTGCCTACAATGAGCAGTTCTTC. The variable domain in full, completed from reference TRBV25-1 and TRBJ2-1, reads EADIYQTPRYLVIGTGKKITLECSQTMGHDKMYWYQQDPGMELHLIHYSYGVNSTEKGDLSSESTVSRIRTEHFPLTLESARPSHTSQYLCASSVGPQPLFFPAYNEQFFGPGTRLTVL.

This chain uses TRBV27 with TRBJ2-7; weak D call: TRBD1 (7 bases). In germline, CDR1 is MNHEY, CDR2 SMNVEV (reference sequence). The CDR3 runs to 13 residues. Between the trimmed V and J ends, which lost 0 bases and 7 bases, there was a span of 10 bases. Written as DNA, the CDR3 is TGTGCCAGCAGTTTATCGGCAGGGGGGGAGCAGTACTTC. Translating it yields CASSLSAGGEQYF.

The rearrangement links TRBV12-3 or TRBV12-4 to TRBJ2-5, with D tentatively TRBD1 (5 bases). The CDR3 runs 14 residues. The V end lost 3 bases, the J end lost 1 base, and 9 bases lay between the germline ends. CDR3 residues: CASSFGTGQETQYF. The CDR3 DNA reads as TGTGCCAGCAGTTTCGGAACAGGCCAAGAGACCCAGTACTTC.

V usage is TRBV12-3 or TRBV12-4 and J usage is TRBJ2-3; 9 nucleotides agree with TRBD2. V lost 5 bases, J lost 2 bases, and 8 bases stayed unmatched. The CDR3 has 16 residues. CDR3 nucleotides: TGTGCCAGCAGTCCGTCCGGCGGGGGGGACACAGATACGCAGTATTTT. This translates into CASSPSGGGDTDTQYF.

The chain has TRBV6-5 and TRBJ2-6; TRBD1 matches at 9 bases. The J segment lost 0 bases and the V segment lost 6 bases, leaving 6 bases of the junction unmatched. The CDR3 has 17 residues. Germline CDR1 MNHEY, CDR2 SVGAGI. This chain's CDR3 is CASRRDRASSGANVLTF. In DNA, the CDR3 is TGTGCCAGCAGGAGGGACAGGGCCTCCTCTGGGGCCAACGTCCTGACTTTC.

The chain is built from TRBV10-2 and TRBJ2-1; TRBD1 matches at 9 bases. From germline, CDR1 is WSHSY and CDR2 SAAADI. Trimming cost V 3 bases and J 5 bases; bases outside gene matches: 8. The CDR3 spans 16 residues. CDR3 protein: CASSDLDRGLHNEQFF. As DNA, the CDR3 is TGCGCCAGCAGTGACTTGGACAGGGGCCTCCACAATGAGCAGTTCTTC.

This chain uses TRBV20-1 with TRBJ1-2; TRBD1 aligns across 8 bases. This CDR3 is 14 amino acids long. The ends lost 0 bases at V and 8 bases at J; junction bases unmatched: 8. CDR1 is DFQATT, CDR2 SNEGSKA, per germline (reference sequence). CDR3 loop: CSARESGQGLGYTF. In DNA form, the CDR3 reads TGCAGTGCTAGAGAATCCGGACAGGGTCTAGGCTACACCTTC.

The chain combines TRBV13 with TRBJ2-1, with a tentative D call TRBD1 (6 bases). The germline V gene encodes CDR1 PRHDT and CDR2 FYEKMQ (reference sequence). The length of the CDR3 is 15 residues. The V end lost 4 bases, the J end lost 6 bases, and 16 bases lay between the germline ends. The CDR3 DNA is TGTGCCAGCAGCTACCGGGTTAGGGGGTCCAATGAGCAGTTCTTC. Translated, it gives CASSYRVRGSNEQFF.

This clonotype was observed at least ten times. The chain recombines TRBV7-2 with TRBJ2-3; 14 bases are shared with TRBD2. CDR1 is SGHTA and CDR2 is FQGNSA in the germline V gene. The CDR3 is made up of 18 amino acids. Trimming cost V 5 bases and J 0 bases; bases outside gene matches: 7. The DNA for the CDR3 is TGTGCCAGCAGCATGGGACTAGCGGGGGCGATGAGCACAGATACGCAGTATTTT. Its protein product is CASSMGLAGAMSTDTQYF.

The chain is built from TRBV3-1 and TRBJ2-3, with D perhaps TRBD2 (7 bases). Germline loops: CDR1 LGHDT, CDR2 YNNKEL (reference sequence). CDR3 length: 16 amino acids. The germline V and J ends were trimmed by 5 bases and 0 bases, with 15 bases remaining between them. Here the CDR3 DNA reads TGTGCCAGCAGCGCGCGGGGGCTGACTAGCACAGATACGCAGTATTTT. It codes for CASSARGLTSTDTQYF.

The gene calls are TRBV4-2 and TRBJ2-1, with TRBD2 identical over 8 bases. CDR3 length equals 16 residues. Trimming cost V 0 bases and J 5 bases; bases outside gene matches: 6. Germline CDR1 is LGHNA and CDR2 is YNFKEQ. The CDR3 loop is CASSQESTSGNNEQFF. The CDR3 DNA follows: TGTGCCAGCAGCCAAGAGAGTACTAGCGGAAACAATGAGCAGTTCTTC.

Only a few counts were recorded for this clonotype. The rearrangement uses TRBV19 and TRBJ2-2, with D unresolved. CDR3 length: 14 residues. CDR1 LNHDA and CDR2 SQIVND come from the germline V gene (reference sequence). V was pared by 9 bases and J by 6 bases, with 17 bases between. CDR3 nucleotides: TGTGCCAGCCAAAAACAAACGTCCGCCGGGGAGCTGTTTTTT. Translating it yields CASQKQTSAGELFF.

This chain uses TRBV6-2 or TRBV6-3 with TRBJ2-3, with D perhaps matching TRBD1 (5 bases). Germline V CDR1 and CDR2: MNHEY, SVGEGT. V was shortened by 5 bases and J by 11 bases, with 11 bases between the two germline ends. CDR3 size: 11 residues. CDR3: CASSDSSGQYF. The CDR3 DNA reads TGTGCCAGCAGTGACAGTTCGGGGCAGTATTTT.

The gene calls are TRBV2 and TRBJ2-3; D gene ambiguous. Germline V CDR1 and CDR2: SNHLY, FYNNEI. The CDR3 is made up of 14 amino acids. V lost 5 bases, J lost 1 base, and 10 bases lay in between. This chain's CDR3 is CASSWVWGTDTQYF. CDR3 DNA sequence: TGTGCCAGCAGTTGGGTGTGGGGCACAGATACGCAGTATTTT.

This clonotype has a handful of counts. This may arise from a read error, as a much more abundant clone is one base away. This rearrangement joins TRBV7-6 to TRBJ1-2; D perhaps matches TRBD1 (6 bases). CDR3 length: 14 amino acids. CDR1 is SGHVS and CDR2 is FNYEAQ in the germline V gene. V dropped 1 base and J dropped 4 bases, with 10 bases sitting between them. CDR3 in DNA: TGTGCCAGCAGCTTAGAAGGGGGAAGCTATGGCTACACCTTC. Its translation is CASSLEGGSYGYTF. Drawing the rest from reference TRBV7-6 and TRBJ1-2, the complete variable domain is GAGVSQSPRYKVTKRGQDVALRCDPISGHVSLYWYRQALGQGPEFLTYFNYEAQQDKSGLPNDRFSAERPEGSISTLTIQRTEQRDSAMYRCASSLEGGSYGYTFGSGTRLTVV.

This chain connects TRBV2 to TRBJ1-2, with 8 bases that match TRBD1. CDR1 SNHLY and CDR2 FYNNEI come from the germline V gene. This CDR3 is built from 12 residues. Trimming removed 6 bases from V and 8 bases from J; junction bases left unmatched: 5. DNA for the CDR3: TGTGCCAGCAGAGACAGGGGTAGGGGCTACACCTTC. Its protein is CASRDRGRGYTF.

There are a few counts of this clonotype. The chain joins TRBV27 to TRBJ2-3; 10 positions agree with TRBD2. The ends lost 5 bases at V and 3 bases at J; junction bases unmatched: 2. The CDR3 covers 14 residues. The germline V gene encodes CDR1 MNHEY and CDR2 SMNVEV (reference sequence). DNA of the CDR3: TGTGCCAGCAGTCCACTAGCGGGGACAGATACGCAGTATTTT. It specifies CASSPLAGTDTQYF.

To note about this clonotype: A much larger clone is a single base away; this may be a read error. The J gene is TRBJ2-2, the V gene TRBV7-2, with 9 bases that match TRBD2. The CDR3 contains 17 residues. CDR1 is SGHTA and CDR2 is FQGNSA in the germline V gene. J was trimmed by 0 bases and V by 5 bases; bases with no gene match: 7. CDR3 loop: CTSSLRSGGTNTGELFF. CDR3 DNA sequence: TGTACCAGCAGCCTCAGGAGCGGGGGGACGAACACCGGGGAGCTGTTTTTT. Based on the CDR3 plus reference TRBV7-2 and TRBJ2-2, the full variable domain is GAGVSQSPSNKVTEKGKDVELRCDPISGHTALYWYRQSLGQGLEFLIYFQGNSAPDKSGLPSDRFSAERTGGSVSTLTIQRTQQEDSAVYLCTSSLRSGGTNTGELFFGEGSRLTVL.